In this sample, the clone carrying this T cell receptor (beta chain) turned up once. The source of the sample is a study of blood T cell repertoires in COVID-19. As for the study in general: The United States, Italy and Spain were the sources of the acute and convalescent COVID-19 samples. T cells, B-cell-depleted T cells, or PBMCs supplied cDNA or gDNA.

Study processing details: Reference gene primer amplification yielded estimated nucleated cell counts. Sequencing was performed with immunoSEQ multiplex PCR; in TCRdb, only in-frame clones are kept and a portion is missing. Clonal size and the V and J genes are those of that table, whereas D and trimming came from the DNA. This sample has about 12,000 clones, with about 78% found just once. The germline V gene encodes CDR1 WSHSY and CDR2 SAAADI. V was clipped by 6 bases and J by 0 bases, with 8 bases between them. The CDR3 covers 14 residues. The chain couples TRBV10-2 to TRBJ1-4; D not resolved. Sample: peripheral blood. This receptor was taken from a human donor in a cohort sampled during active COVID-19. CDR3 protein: CASRSGATNEKLFF. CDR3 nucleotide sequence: TGCGCCAGCAGATCAGGTGCAACTAATGAAAAACTGTTTTTT.